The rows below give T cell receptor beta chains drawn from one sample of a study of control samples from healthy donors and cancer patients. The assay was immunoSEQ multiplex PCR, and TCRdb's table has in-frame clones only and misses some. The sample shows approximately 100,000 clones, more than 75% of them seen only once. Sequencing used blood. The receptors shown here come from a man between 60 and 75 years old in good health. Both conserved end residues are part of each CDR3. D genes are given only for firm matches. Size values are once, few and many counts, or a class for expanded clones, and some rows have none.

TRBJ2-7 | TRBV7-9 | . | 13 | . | CASSPQGRNEQYF | TGTGCCAGCTCCCCCCAGGGGCGTAACGAGCAGTACTTC
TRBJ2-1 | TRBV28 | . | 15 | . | CASSLQTGGNNEQFF | TGTGCCAGCAGTTTACAGACAGGAGGGAACAATGAGCAGTTCTTC
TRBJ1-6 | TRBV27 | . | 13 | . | CASTGRWDSPLHF | TGTGCCAGCACCGGGAGGTGGGATTCACCCCTCCACTTT
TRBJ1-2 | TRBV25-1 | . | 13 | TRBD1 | CASRGQKPYGYTF | TGTGCCAGCAGGGGACAGAAACCCTATGGCTACACCTTC
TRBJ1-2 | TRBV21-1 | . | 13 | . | CASSRPGARGYTF | TGTGCCAGCAGCCGGCCAGGGGCGAGGGGCTACACCTTC
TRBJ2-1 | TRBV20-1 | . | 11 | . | CSARWGDEQFF | TGCAGTGCTAGATGGGGTGATGAGCAGTTCTTC
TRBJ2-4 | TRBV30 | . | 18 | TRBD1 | CAWRGGPGQGALGNIQYF | TGTGCCTGGAGGGGGGGCCCGGGACAGGGCGCCTTAGGAAACATTCAGTACTTC
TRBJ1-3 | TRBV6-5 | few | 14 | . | CASTLGSGGNTIYF | TGTGCCAGCACGTTGGGGTCGGGTGGAAACACCATATATTTT
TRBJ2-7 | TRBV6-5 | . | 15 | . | CASTQFRQPTYEQYF | TGTGCCAGCACCCAATTCCGACAGCCAACCTACGAGCAGTACTTC
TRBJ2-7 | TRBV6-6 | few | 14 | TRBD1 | CASRADRGAYEQYF | TGTGCCAGCAGGGCTGACAGGGGGGCCTACGAGCAGTACTTC
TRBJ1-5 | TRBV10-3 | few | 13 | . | CAISGDYTEPQHF | TGTGCCATCAGTGGTGACTATACGGAGCCCCAGCATTTT
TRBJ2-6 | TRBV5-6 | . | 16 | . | CASSTTGISGANVLTF | TGTGCCAGCAGTACTACAGGTATCTCTGGGGCCAACGTCCTGACTTTC
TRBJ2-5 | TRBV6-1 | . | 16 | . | CASSEQIGGVRETQYF | TGTGCCAGCAGTGAACAAATCGGCGGGGTAAGGGAGACCCAGTACTTC
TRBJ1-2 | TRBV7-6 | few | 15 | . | CASSLNTGGAYGYTF | TGTGCCAGCAGCTTAAATACTGGAGGGGCCTATGGCTACACCTTC
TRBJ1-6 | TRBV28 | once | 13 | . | CASRGSPARTLHF | TGTGCCAGCAGAGGTTCGCCCGCGCGAACACTCCACTTT
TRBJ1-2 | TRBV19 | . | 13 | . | CASSAGDVYGYTF | TGTGCCAGTAGTGCAGGGGATGTCTATGGCTACACCTTC
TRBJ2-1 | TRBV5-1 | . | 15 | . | CASSPGGASHNEQFF | TGCGCCAGCAGCCCTGGGGGGGCGTCCCACAATGAGCAGTTCTTC
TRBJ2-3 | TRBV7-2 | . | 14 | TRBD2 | CASCPTSGRDTQYF | TGTGCCAGCTGTCCGACTAGCGGGAGAGATACGCAGTATTTT
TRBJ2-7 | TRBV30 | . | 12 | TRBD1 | CAWRGQTYEQYF | TGTGCCTGGAGGGGACAGACCTACGAGCAGTACTTC
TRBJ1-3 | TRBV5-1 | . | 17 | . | CASSLDSLAISGNTIYF | TGCGCCAGCAGCTTGGATTCCCTCGCGATCTCTGGAAACACCATATATTTT
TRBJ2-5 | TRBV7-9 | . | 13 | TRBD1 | CASSSRGPETQYF | TGTGCCAGCAGCTCCAGGGGGCCTGAGACCCAGTACTTC
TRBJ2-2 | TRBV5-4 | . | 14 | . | CASSFVLGPGELFF | TGTGCCAGCAGCTTCGTGCTCGGACCCGGGGAGCTGTTTTTT
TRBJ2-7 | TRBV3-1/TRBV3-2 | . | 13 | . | CASSSQGLGEQYF | TGTGCCAGCAGCTCCCAGGGGCTGGGAGAGCAGTACTTC
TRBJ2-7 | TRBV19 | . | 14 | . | CASSMSGSFYEQYF | TGTGCCAGTAGTATGTCCGGGAGTTTCTACGAGCAGTACTTC
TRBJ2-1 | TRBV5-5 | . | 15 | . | CASSRAPDRDNEQFF | TGTGCCAGCAGCCGTGCCCCTGACAGAGACAATGAGCAGTTCTTC